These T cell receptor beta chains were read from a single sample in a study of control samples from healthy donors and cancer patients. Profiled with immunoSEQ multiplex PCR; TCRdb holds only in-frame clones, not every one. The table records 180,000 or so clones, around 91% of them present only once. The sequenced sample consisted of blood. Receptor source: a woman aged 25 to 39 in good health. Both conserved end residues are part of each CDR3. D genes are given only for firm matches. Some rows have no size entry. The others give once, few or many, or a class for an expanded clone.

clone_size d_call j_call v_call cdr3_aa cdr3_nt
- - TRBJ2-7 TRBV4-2 CASSQDLGQTYEQYF TGTGCCAGCAGCCAAGATCTAGGACAGACCTACGAGCAGTACTTC
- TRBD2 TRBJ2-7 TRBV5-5 CASSLGGRAVYEQYF TGTGCCAGCAGCTTGGGCGGGAGGGCCGTCTACGAGCAGTACTTC
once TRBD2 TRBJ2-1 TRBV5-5 CASSFSGGANEQFF TGTGCCAGCAGCTTCAGCGGGGGGGCGAATGAGCAGTTCTTC
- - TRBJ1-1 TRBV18 CASSPDTINTEAFF TGTGCCAGCTCACCGGACACAATTAACACTGAAGCTTTCTTT
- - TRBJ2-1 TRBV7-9 CASSLEVGAYNEQFF TGTGCCAGCAGCTTAGAAGTGGGAGCCTACAATGAGCAGTTCTTC
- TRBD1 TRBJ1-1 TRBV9 CASSVVGTGFTEAFF TGTGCCAGCAGCGTAGTCGGGACAGGGTTCACTGAAGCTTTCTTT
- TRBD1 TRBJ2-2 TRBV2 CASRTGTGVGELFF TGTGCCAGCAGGACCGGGACAGGGGTCGGGGAGCTGTTTTTT
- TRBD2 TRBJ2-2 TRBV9 CASSATGTSANTGELFF TGTGCCAGCAGCGCTACAGGGACTAGCGCCAACACCGGGGAGCTGTTTTTT
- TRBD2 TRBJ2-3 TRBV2 CASSALLAGGADTQYF TGTGCCAGCAGTGCCCTTCTAGCGGGAGGCGCAGATACGCAGTATTTT
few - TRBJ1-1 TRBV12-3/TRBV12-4 CASSFTGNTEAFF TGTGCCAGCAGTTTTACAGGGAACACTGAAGCTTTCTTT
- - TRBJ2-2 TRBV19 CASSIDQGIGELFF TGTGCCAGTAGTATAGATCAGGGGATCGGGGAGCTGTTTTTT
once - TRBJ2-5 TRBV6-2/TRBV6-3 CASSYPGRNQETQYF TGTGCCAGCAGTTACCCGGGACGGAACCAAGAGACCCAGTACTTC
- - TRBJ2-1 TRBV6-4 CASSVRQSSYNEQFF TGTGCCAGCAGTGTTAGGCAGAGCTCCTACAATGAGCAGTTCTTC
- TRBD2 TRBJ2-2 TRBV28 CASRGGAWTGELFF TGTGCCAGCAGGGGAGGGGCGTGGACCGGGGAGCTGTTTTTT
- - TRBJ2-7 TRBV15 CATSRDHYEQYF TGTGCCACCAGCAGGGACCACTACGAGCAGTACTTC
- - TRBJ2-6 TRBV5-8 CASSLEPSGANVLTF TGTGCCAGCAGCTTGGAGCCATCTGGGGCCAACGTCCTGACTTTC
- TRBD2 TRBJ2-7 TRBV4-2 CASSQISGASYEQYF TGTGCCAGCAGCCAAATAAGCGGGGCCTCCTACGAGCAGTACTTC
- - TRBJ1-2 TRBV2 CASSDGGRYGYTF TGTGCCAGCAGTGATGGGGGTCGATATGGCTACACCTTC
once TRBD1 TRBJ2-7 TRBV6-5 CASSRDSISYEQYF TGTGCCAGCAGCCGGGACAGTATTTCCTACGAGCAGTACTTC
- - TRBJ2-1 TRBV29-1 CSAGSYNEQFF TGCAGCGCCGGGTCCTACAATGAGCAGTTCTTC
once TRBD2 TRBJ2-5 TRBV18 CASSPSGRAQETQYF TGTGCCAGCTCACCTAGCGGGAGGGCCCAAGAGACCCAGTACTTC
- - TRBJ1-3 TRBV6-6 CASSNRAGNTIYF TGTGCCAGCAGTAACAGGGCCGGAAACACCATATATTTT
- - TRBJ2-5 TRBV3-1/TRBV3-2 CASSPNLAHQETQYF TGTGCCAGCAGCCCCAACCTAGCCCACCAAGAGACCCAGTACTTC
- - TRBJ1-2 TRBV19 CASSMEDGYGYTF TGTGCCAGTAGTATGGAGGACGGCTATGGCTACACCTTC
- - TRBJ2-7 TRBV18 CASSPRGYEQYF TGTGCCAGCTCACCGCGGGGCTACGAGCAGTACTTC
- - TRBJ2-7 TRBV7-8 CASSLDREQYF TGTGCCAGCAGCCTGGACAGAGAGCAGTACTTC
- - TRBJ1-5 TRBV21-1 CASSKTWREITSNQPQHF TGTGCCAGCAGCAAAACGTGGAGGGAGATAACTAGCAATCAGCCCCAGCATTTT
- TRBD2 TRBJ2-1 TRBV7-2 CASSLLGSGSPYNEQFF TGTGCCAGCAGCTTATTGGGTAGCGGGAGCCCCTACAATGAGCAGTTCTTC